What follows are 24 T cell receptor beta chains derived from one specimen sequenced in a study of blood T cell repertoires in COVID-19. The protocol was immunoSEQ multiplex PCR, while the TCRdb copy is restricted to in-frame clones and leaves out a portion. The sample consists of roughly 260,000 clones, roughly 90% of them appearing once. Sequences were obtained from PBMCs or T cells enriched from blood (not recorded which). The source of these receptors is a woman younger than 45 with acute COVID-19.

This clone was recorded only once. This sequence joins TRBV5-1 and TRBJ1-2; D possibly corresponds to TRBD1 (5 bases). Trimming took 0 bases from V and 1 from J, leaving 16 bases between them. Germline loops: CDR1 SGHRS, CDR2 YFSETQ. This CDR3 has 17 residues. CDR3 region: CASSLEGAGELNYGYTF. The CDR3 DNA sequence: TGCGCCAGCAGCTTGGAAGGGGCGGGGGAACTTAACTATGGCTACACCTTC.

This chain links TRBV27 with TRBJ2-1, with D possibly being TRBD2 (6 bases). The CDR3 consists of 17 residues. V dropped 5 bases and J dropped 6 bases, with 23 bases sitting between them. Germline CDR1 and CDR2: MNHEY and SMNVEV (reference sequence). CDR3 DNA sequence: TGTGCCAGCAGTCCCCCGGTTTCGGAGGGTTTACGCAATGAGCAGTTCTTC. The encoded protein is CASSPPVSEGLRNEQFF.

In this sample, this clone turned up once. This chain links TRBV27 with TRBJ1-1; D might be TRBD1 (6 bases). Germline V gene lookup returns CDR1 MNHEY and CDR2 SMNVEV (reference sequence). Trimming removed 5 bases from V and 7 bases from J, with 14 bases in between. The length of the CDR3 is 13 residues. The CDR3: CASSTWTDNEAFF. CDR3 nucleotide sequence: TGTGCCAGCAGTACGTGGACAGATAATGAAGCTTTCTTT.

The J gene is TRBJ2-7, the V gene TRBV2, with TRBD2 matching over 7 bases. With V trimmed by 7 bases and J by 4 bases, 4 bases remained unmatched. CDR1 SNHLY and CDR2 FYNNEI come from the germline V gene. The CDR3 length is 12 residues. For the CDR3, the DNA is TGTGCCAGCACGCAGGGAGGGTACGAGCAGTACTTC. Translated: CASTQGGYEQYF.

The chain couples TRBV6-5 to TRBJ1-5; D remains ambiguous. Per the germline V gene, CDR1 is MNHEY and CDR2 is SVGAGI. V shed 6 bases and J shed 1 base, with 7 bases lying between them. The CDR3 runs 13 residues. Here the CDR3 reads CASSDTSNQPQHF. CDR3 coding DNA: TGTGCCAGCAGCGACACGAGCAATCAGCCCCAGCATTTT.

The chain combines TRBV5-4 with TRBJ1-2; TRBD1 matches at 9 bases. Germline V gene sequence: CDR1 SGHNT, CDR2 YYREEE (reference sequence). There are 14 residues in the CDR3. Trimming cost V 3 bases and J 7 bases; bases outside gene matches: 7. The CDR3 region has the DNA TGTGCCAGCAGCTCACAGGGGGCCCTCGGTGGCTACACCTTC. Amino acids: CASSSQGALGGYTF.

Concerning this clone itself: One junction end disagrees with the germline gene, perhaps due to a read error. Other nucleotide sequences from this sample produce the same CDR3. V and J are TRBV6-5 and TRBJ2-1, with 12 bases aligning to TRBD2. The CDR3 consists of 16 residues. Germline CDR1 is MNHEY and CDR2 is SVGAGI. CDR3 bases: TGTGCCAGCAGCTACTCTAGCGGGGGGGCCTACAATGAGCAGTTCTTC. It encodes CASSYSSGGAYNEQFF.

This chain joins TRBV2 and TRBJ2-2, with D perhaps matching TRBD1 (6 bases). The CDR3 consists of 15 residues. Deletions cut 8 bases from V and 6 bases from J, with 19 bases between. CDR1 is SNHLY and CDR2 is FYNNEI in the germline V gene. In DNA form, the CDR3 reads TGTGCCAGCGTTGGGGGCCGTCTCGTGTCCGGGGAGCTGTTTTTT. Its protein is CASVGGRLVSGELFF.

The chain has TRBV6-5 and TRBJ1-2; no clear D. V was clipped by 5 bases and J by 2 bases, with 9 bases between them. Germline V CDR1 and CDR2: MNHEY, SVGAGI. The CDR3 consists of 13 residues. The CDR3 loop is CASSRTANYGYTF. The CDR3 nucleotides read TGTGCCAGCAGTCGGACTGCGAACTATGGCTACACCTTC.

The V gene is TRBV3-1 (or the pseudogene TRBV3-2), the J gene TRBJ1-1; tentative D call: TRBD1 (6 bases). The CDR3 runs 14 residues. CDR1 is LGHDT, CDR2 YNNKEL, per germline (reference sequence). Trimming shortened V by 4 bases and J by 10 bases, and 19 bases separated the two germline ends. CDR3 loop: CASSPGHTAEAAFF. CDR3 bases: TGTGCCAGCAGCCCGGGACACACTGCCGAAGCAGCTTTCTTT.

This clone was observed once. V and J are TRBV27 and TRBJ2-7; 11 nucleotides line up with TRBD1. The CDR3 length is 15 residues. Germline trimming cut 0 bases from V and 9 bases from J; bases unmatched to any gene: 7. The germline V gene has CDR1 MNHEY and CDR2 SMNVEV (reference sequence). The CDR3 DNA sequence: TGTGCCAGCAGTTTATCCCTCGGGACAGGGGGAGTGCAGTACTTC. As protein: CASSLSLGTGGVQYF.

This chain links TRBV19 with TRBJ1-5; D is ambiguous. Trimming stripped 3 bases from V and 2 bases from J, with 17 bases between. The CDR3 extends over 17 amino acids. The germline CDR1 and CDR2 sequences are LNHDA and SQIVND (reference sequence). DNA for the CDR3: TGTGCCAGTAGTATTTCACTTTTCCTCGGTGGCAATCAGCCCCAGCATTTT. It yields the protein CASSISLFLGGNQPQHF.

V gene TRBV7-2 combines with J gene TRBJ1-1, with D unclear. This CDR3 is 14 amino acids long. V lost 2 bases and J lost 5, with 12 bases in between. Per the germline V gene, CDR1 is SGHTA and CDR2 is FQGNSA. CDR3 protein: CASSLLGRGTEAFF. CDR3 coding DNA: TGTGCCAGCAGCTTACTCGGGAGAGGAACTGAAGCTTTCTTT.

The rearrangement joins TRBV3-1 (or the pseudogene TRBV3-2) to TRBJ1-5; TRBD1 agrees at 10 bases. The CDR3 covers 15 residues. Unmatched junction bases numbered 6, after V lost 3 bases and J lost 7 bases. Germline assignment: CDR1 LGHDT and CDR2 YNNKEL (reference sequence). The CDR3 region is CASSHGQGGGQPQHF. In DNA, the CDR3 is TGTGCCAGCAGCCACGGACAGGGGGGAGGACAGCCCCAGCATTTT.

V usage is TRBV4-1 and J usage is TRBJ1-6; the D gene is possibly TRBD1 (5 bases). The CDR3 runs 16 residues. V shed 10 bases and J shed 8 bases, with 24 bases lying between them. Germline CDR1 is MGHRA and CDR2 is YSYEKL. CDR3 sequence reads: CATSPWGGLRDSPLHF. CDR3 DNA: TGCGCCACATCCCCCTGGGGGGGACTGAGGGATTCACCCCTCCACTTT.

The chain is built from TRBV7-6 and TRBJ1-5, with D tentatively TRBD1 (6 bases). Trimming took 1 base from V and 5 from J, leaving 15 bases between them. The CDR3 loop spans 16 amino acids. CDR1 and CDR2 from the germline V gene are SGHVS and FNYEAQ. For the CDR3, the DNA is TGTGCCAGCAGCTTAGGAGTTGGGGCAGGGGATCAGCCCCAGCATTTT. It yields the protein CASSLGVGAGDQPQHF.

The chain couples TRBV12-3 or TRBV12-4 to TRBJ1-4; unclear D gene. The CDR3 sequence is 13 residues long. Trimming removed 6 bases from V and 6 bases from J, with 11 bases in between. In DNA, the CDR3 is TGTGCCAGCAGCGAACAGCAGGATGAAAAACTGTTTTTT. This translates into CASSEQQDEKLFF.

The chain carries TRBV3-1 (or the pseudogene TRBV3-2) and TRBJ2-3; D is perhaps TRBD2 (6 bases). V was clipped by 3 bases and J by 5 bases, with 21 bases between them. Germline-derived CDR1 and CDR2 are LGHDT and YNNKEL (reference sequence). The CDR3 consists of 17 residues. In DNA form, the CDR3 reads TGTGCCAGCAGCCATGGGGTTGGCGGGGCCTTTAGAGATACGCAGTATTTT. This translates into CASSHGVGGAFRDTQYF.

The V call is TRBV7-6, the J call TRBJ2-6, with 8 bases fitting TRBD2. The CDR3 spans 15 residues. V was clipped by 5 bases and J by 3 bases; unmatched bases: 3. Germline CDR1 is SGHVS and CDR2 is FNYEAQ. CDR3 nucleotides: TGTGCCAGCAGCGGACTAGCTGGTGGGGCCAACGTCCTGACTTTC. Translation gives CASSGLAGGANVLTF.

Concerning this clone itself: The conserved phenylalanine or tryptophan normally closing the CDR3 is absent here, so this likely arose from a read error. The chain carries TRBV19 and TRBJ2-4, with 7 bases fitting TRBD1. Germline trimming cut 11 bases from V and 3 bases from J; bases unmatched to any gene: 7. The CDR3 is 13 residues long. Germline CDR1 reads LNHDA; CDR2 reads SQIVND (reference sequence). In DNA, the CDR3 is TGTGCCGCCGGGACAGTCAACAAAAACATTCAGTACCTC. Its translation is CAAGTVNKNIQYL.

This clone came up a few times. This chain connects TRBV7-2 to TRBJ1-6; 9 nucleotides match TRBD1. The CDR3 contains 15 residues. Germline V gene lookup returns CDR1 SGHTA and CDR2 FQGNSA. The ends lost 4 bases at V and 10 bases at J; junction bases unmatched: 8. CDR3 coding DNA: TGTGCCAGCAGCTCCGAACAGGGGGCCGACTCACCCCTCCACTTT. Protein sequence: CASSSEQGADSPLHF.

The V call is TRBV27, the J call TRBJ2-4, with TRBD2 identical over 8 bases. V lost 6 bases and J lost 3; bases outside the gene matches: 10. The CDR3 runs 16 residues. Germline-derived CDR1 and CDR2 are MNHEY and SMNVEV (reference sequence). CDR3: CASSPAAGAGKNIQYF. DNA for the CDR3: TGTGCCAGCAGCCCTGCAGCGGGGGCAGGCAAAAACATTCAGTACTTC.

The chain recombines TRBV7-4 with TRBJ1-2; maybe TRBD1 (6 bases). The V end was cut by 4 bases, the J end by 1 base, with 13 bases between. In germline, CDR1 is SGHVT, CDR2 SQSDAQ. The CDR3 is 15 amino acids. The CDR3 region is CASSSGQPVNYGYTF. The CDR3 region has the DNA TGTGCCAGCAGCTCCGGACAGCCTGTTAACTATGGCTACACCTTC.

This clone was detected a few times. The chain carries TRBV30 and TRBJ2-5; 14 positions agree with TRBD2. The CDR3 totals 15 residues. CDR1 and CDR2 (germline): GTSNPN, SVGIG (reference sequence). V was clipped by 1 base and J by 4 bases; unmatched bases: 2. DNA for the CDR3: TGTGCCTGGAGTGGGGGACTAGCGGGGGTAGAGACCCAGTACTTC. It yields the protein CAWSGGLAGVETQYF.